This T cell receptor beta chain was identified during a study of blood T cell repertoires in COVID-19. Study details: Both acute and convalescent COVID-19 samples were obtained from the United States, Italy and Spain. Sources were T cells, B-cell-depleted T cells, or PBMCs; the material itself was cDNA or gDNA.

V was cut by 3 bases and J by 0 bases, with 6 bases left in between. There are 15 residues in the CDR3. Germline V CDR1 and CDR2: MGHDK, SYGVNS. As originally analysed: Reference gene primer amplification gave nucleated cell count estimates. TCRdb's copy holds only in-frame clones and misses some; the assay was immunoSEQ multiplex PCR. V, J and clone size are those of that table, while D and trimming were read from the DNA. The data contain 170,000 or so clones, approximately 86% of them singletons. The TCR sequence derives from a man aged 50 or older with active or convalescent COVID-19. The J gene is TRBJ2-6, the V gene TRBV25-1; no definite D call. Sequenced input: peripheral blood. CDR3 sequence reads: CASSDSRSGANVLTF. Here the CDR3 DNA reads TGTGCCAGCAGTGACTCCCGCTCTGGGGCCAACGTCCTGACTTTC.